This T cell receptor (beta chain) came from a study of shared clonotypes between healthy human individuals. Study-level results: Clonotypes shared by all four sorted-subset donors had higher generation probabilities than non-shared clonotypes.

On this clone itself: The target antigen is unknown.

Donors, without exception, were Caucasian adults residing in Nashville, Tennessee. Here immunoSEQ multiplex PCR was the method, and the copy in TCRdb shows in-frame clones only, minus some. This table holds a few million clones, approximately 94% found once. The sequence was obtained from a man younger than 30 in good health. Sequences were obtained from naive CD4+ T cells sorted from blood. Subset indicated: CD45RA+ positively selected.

The CDR3 here is CTSSQDVQGGLDGYTF. The DNA of the CDR3 is TGCACCAGCAGCCAAGACGTCCAGGGAGGCTTGGATGGCTACACCTTC. The chain links TRBV1 to TRBJ1-2. TRBV1 is a known pseudogene. CDR3 length: 16 amino acids.